This T cell receptor (beta chain) was sequenced during a study of cytomegalovirus exposure and HLA in healthy donors. PCR primers comprised 60 Vbeta and 13 Jbeta primers. The assay was immunoSEQ multiplex PCR, and TCRdb's table has in-frame clones only and misses some. The data hold hundreds of thousands of clones, with about 74% observed a single time. Overall study results and limits: In a later analysis, TCR beta V- and J-gene trimming showed a link to a missense DCLRE1C variant.

Turning to this clone: Its antigen remains unknown.

Sequencing was carried out using PBMCs. This receptor was obtained from a man aged 35 to 55 in good health and CMV-seronegative.

CDR3 sequence: CASSLGMAGAYNEQFF. The CDR3 DNA sequence: TGCGCCAGCAGCTTGGGGATGGCGGGAGCCTACAATGAGCAGTTCTTC. The chain uses TRBV5-1 and TRBJ2-1; 7 positions agree with TRBD2. The CDR3 totals 16 residues. The ends lost 0 bases at V and 2 bases at J; junction bases unmatched: 5. From germline, CDR1 is SGHRS and CDR2 YFSETQ.